Listed here is a single TCR beta chain. Its antigen has not been determined. Nothing much larger sits one base from this clone, and base qualities are not available. This sample stems from a study of T cell changes during pregnancy in multiple sclerosis (dated by TCRdb to about 2019). The study in broad terms: In women with multiple sclerosis, the researchers looked at how the T cell repertoire shifted as pregnancy progressed.

The protocol used for the library was the immunoSEQ multiplex PCR assay. The source is immuneACCESS, and TCRdb retained only in-frame sequences with V and J called. Part of the clones is not carried over; for the studies checked, unresolved V genes explain less than half of this, and the remainder is unexplained. In this sample the table shows about 38,000 clones, approximately 94% of which occur a single time. Clones ranked in the top ten supply about 0.4% of the sample. Reading from cysteine to phenylalanine, the CDR3 counts 17 amino acids. Kept here is only the CDR3 DNA, which spans 51 bases and is read in frame from base 1. V and J are trimmed by 10 bases and 5 bases, and the gene matches miss 13 bases of the junction. The germline V gene provides CDR1 SGHVS and CDR2 FQNEAQ.

The chain is made from TRBV7-8 and TRBJ2-2; 13 bases in the middle match TRBD2. The sequence was obtained from a female donor with multiple sclerosis, enrolled in a pregnancy study. The sequences come from CD4+ T cells from peripheral blood mononuclear cells, collected in the second trimester of pregnancy. Read as DNA, the sequence is TGTGCCACCGCCAGGACTAGCGGGAGTATAGGGACCGGGGAGCTGTTTTTT. Its protein product is CATARTSGSIGTGELFF.